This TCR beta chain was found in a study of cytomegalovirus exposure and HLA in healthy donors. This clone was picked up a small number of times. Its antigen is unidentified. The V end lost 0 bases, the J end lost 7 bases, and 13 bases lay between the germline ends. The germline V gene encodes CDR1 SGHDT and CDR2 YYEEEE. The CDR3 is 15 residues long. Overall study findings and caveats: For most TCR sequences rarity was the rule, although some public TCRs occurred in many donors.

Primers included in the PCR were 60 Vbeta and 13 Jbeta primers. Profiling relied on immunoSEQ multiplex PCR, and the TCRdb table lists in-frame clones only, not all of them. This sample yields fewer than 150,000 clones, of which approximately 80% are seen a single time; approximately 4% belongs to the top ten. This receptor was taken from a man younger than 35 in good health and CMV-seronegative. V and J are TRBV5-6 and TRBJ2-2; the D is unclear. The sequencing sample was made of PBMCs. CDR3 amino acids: CASSLASEFDGELFF. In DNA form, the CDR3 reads TGTGCCAGCAGCTTGGCCTCGGAGTTCGACGGGGAGCTGTTTTTT.